This entry concerns a single T cell receptor beta chain. Losses at the gene ends were 6 bases for V and 2 bases for J; bases not matched to a gene: 5. There are 14 residues in the CDR3. Germline V lookup: CDR1 SNHLY, CDR2 FYNNEI. TCRdb's copy holds only in-frame clones and misses some; the assay was immunoSEQ multiplex PCR. The repertoire holds 45,000 to 55,000 clones, with more than 90% as singletons. This record belongs to a study of T cells after somatic rescue of genetic block. The chain combines TRBV2 with TRBJ2-7; 9 positions agree with TRBD1. This TCR derives from a child in the first two years of life. The sample was peripheral blood mononuclear cells (PBMCs). The CDR3 spells CASSPRDRAYEQYF. The DNA of the CDR3 is TGTGCCAGCAGCCCCCGGGACAGGGCCTACGAGCAGTACTTC.